This T cell receptor beta chain is drawn from a study of T cell repertoires in cytomegalovirus infection. Germline assignment: CDR1 DFQATT and CDR2 SNEGSKA (reference sequence). V shed 6 bases and J shed 2 bases, with 27 bases lying between them. There are 18 residues in the CDR3. This clonotype came up many times. Its antigen is unidentified. In TCRdb, the reads were re-called with MiXCR into one record per CDR3 protein. The sample has 100,000 to 120,000 distinct CDR3 sequences; roughly 31% are singletons. The material was CD8+ T cells from cultured PBMCs, obtained from culture after CMV antigen stimulation. This TCR was sampled from a human donor in good health (CMV status not recorded). Some clones in this sample may be carry-over from other donors' samples. The rearrangement links TRBV20-1 to TRBJ2-3, with D possibly TRBD1 on 7 matching bases. The CDR3 sequence is CSASQGDSRGTSTDTQYF. The CDR3 DNA reads as TGCAGTGCGTCCCAGGGGGACAGCCGAGGGACTTCCACAGATACGCAGTATTTT.